This TCR beta chain was profiled in a study of shared clonotypes between healthy human individuals. An assay was performed, and its level was deep. The method was immunoSEQ multiplex PCR; TCRdb's version includes in-frame clones alone and lacks a portion of them. Among about 490,000 clones, 81% were seen once, and the ten largest hold approximately 12%. After removal of 6 bases from V and 3 bases from J, the junction contained 3 bases not matched to a gene. The CDR3 covers 14 residues. The germline CDR1 and CDR2 sequences are MDHEN and SYDVKM. The rearrangement links TRBV28 to TRBJ2-7, with 12 bases aligning to TRBD2. The sample comprised PBMCs. The sequence came from a woman aged 40 to 50 in good health. Some clones in this sample may be carry-over from other donors' samples. CDR3 residues: CASRKGLAGYEQYF. CDR3 DNA: TGTGCCAGCAGAAAGGGACTAGCGGGCTACGAGCAGTACTTC.